This T cell receptor (beta chain) was profiled in a study of T-cell memory formation after mild COVID-19. Study conclusions and caveats: Within pre-infection memory, some responding clones were found, suggesting cross-reactive memory joined. Contracting CD4+ clones lay largely in CM and EM, with CD8+ ones residing in EMRA.

TCRdb re-analysed the 5' RACE reads in MiXCR, keeping a single row per CDR3 protein. The data contain hundreds of thousands of distinct CDR3 sequences, roughly an eighth of them singletons. This clonotype showed up just a few times. The antigen remains undetermined. Germline V CDR1 and CDR2: MGHRA, YSYEKL. CDR3 length: 18 amino acids. V was clipped by 0 bases and J by 2 bases; unmatched bases: 8. Sequencing was performed on PBMCs or a T cell subset sorted from them (not recorded which). The chain combines TRBV4-1 with TRBJ2-1; 9 bases align to TRBD2. The clonotype originates from a man aged 18 to 35 who had mild COVID-19 (a few samples of this study predate the infection). Cell type and time point are not known. CDR3 sequence (DNA): TGCGCCAGCAGCCAAGAAGGCGCTAGCGGGGTACCCTACAATGAGCAGTTCTTC. As protein: CASSQEGASGVPYNEQFF.